Detailed here is one T cell receptor (beta chain). Antigen unknown. This record belongs to a study of multiple sclerosis patients with progressive multifocal leukoencephalopathy. Regarding the study as a whole: Preferential TRBV-TRBJ pairings or common gene usage were not detected at PML. In most PML patients, TRB repertoires appeared less diverse by entropy.

Time point indicated: before natalizumab initiation. Here immunoSEQ multiplex PCR was the method, and the copy in TCRdb shows in-frame clones only, minus some. The sample records under 40,000 clones, 89% being singletons. V was clipped by 3 bases and J by 2 bases, with 22 bases between them. Germline loops: CDR1 MNHEY, CDR2 SMNVEV (reference sequence). This CDR3 has 18 amino acids. The sequence was obtained from a human donor with multiple sclerosis. V usage is TRBV27 and J usage is TRBJ1-2; perhaps TRBD1 as D (5 bases). The material sequenced was PBMCs. For the CDR3, the DNA is TGTGCCAGCAGTTTGGGACCTATAGGGAGCGCCGCGAACTATGGCTACACCTTC. As protein: CASSLGPIGSAANYGYTF.